The 14 T cell receptor beta chains given below trace back to one sample, sequenced in a study of blood T cell repertoires in COVID-19. Sequencing used immunoSEQ multiplex PCR; TCRdb keeps in-frame clones, though not all of them. The sample consists of fewer than 180,000 clones, about 90% of them appearing once. The sequenced sample was peripheral blood. These receptors were collected from a woman aged 55 to 70 with active or convalescent COVID-19.

V is TRBV7-2 and J is TRBJ1-1; 9 bases fit TRBD1. Germline values: CDR1 SGHTA, CDR2 FQGNSA. V dropped 6 bases and J dropped 5; count of bases not matched to a gene: 4. The CDR3 extends over 13 amino acids. The DNA for the CDR3 is TGTGCCAGCAGTGACAGGGGGGAGACTGAAGCTTTCTTT. Translation: CASSDRGETEAFF.

The V gene is TRBV4-3, the J gene TRBJ1-2; 8 bases line up with TRBD1. The ends lost 4 bases at V and 4 bases at J; junction bases unmatched: 8. Germline CDR1 and CDR2: LGHNA and YSLEER. The CDR3 has 15 amino acids. In nucleotides, the CDR3 is TGCGCCAGCAGCCCTCAGACAGGGGAATCCTATGGCTACACCTTC. Translating gives CASSPQTGESYGYTF.

The CDR3, as DNA: TGTGCCAGCACTTTAGCGGGGGGGGGCTCCTACGAGCAGTACTTC. It yields the protein CASTLAGGGSYEQYF. V is TRBV6-5 and J is TRBJ2-7; TRBD2 agrees at 11 bases. J was trimmed by 0 bases and V by 7 bases; bases with no gene match: 5. CDR3 length: 15 amino acids. Per the germline V gene, CDR1 is MNHEY and CDR2 is SVGAGI.

V usage is TRBV4-3 and J usage is TRBJ1-3, with 7 bases identical to TRBD1. After removal of 1 base from V and 0 bases from J, the junction contained 6 bases not matched to a gene. The germline gives CDR1 LGHNA, CDR2 YSLEER. This CDR3 is built from 17 residues. The CDR3 coding sequence is TGCGCCAGCAGCCAAGCCTGGGGGACAGACTCTGGAAACACCATATATTTT. It is translated as CASSQAWGTDSGNTIYF.

In nucleotides, the CDR3 is TGTGCCAGCAGTACAGGGTTCGACGAGCAGTACTTC. Its protein is CASSTGFDEQYF. The genes are TRBV6-2 or TRBV6-3 and TRBJ2-7, with a weak D call TRBD1 (6 bases). V lost 5 bases and J lost 5, with 10 bases in between. Germline CDR1 and CDR2: MNHEY and SVGEGT. The CDR3 spans 12 residues.

This sequence joins TRBV5-8 and TRBJ1-6; the match to TRBD1 covers 11 bases. J gave up 6 bases and V 3 bases, and 2 bases lay outside the gene matches. Germline V lookup: CDR1 SGHTS, CDR2 YDEGEE. This CDR3 is 15 amino acids long. This CDR3 is CASSWDRGANSPLHF. The DNA for the CDR3 is TGTGCCAGCAGCTGGGACAGGGGGGCTAATTCACCCCTCCACTTT.

The CDR3 DNA reads TGTGCCAGCAGTGAGGTTAGAGACACTGAAGCTTTCTTT. Translation: CASSEVRDTEAFF. The rearrangement uses TRBV6-1 and TRBJ1-1; D is undetermined. Trimming left V 3 bases short and J 3 bases short, with 8 bases between. The CDR3 runs to 13 residues. Germline V gives CDR1 MNHNS, CDR2 SASEGT.

The chain uses TRBV5-1 and TRBJ1-3; maybe TRBD1 (6 bases). Germline V lookup: CDR1 SGHRS, CDR2 YFSETQ. CDR3 length: 14 residues. V gave up 7 bases and J gave up 0 bases, with 11 bases separating them. As DNA, the CDR3 is TGCGCCAGCGGCGGGGGGGCCTCTGGAAACACCATATATTTT. This gives the protein CASGGGASGNTIYF.

A single count supports this clone. The rearrangement joins TRBV7-9 to TRBJ1-1, with D possibly being TRBD1 (5 bases). The CDR3 has 12 residues. The germline V gene has CDR1 SEHNR and CDR2 FQNEAQ (reference sequence). V dropped 5 bases and J dropped 11 bases, with 15 bases sitting between them. The CDR3 nucleotides are TGTGCCAGCAGCCCCATGGGGCAGAATGCTTTCTTT. Its translation is CASSPMGQNAFF. Using reference TRBV7-9 and TRBJ1-1 for the parts outside the CDR3, the full variable domain is DTGVSQNPRHKITKRGQNVTFRCDPISEHNRLYWYRQTLGQGPEFLTYFQNEAQLEKSRLLSDRFSAERPKGSFSTLEIQRTEQGDSAMYLCASSPMGQNAFFGQGTRLTVV.

The CDR3 protein is CASSSGLTETQYF. The CDR3 DNA is TGCGCCAGCAGCTCAGGACTAACGGAGACCCAGTACTTC. The V call is TRBV5-1, the J call TRBJ2-5; possibly TRBD2 for D (6 bases). Germline V lookup: CDR1 SGHRS, CDR2 YFSETQ. The V and J ends lost 3 bases and 5 bases respectively, with 11 bases between them. CDR3 length: 13 amino acids.

The genes are TRBV11-2 and TRBJ2-7, with 9 bases lining up with TRBD1. The V and J ends lost 1 base and 4 bases, in that order; junction bases with no gene match: 2. CDR1 is SGHAT, CDR2 FQNNGV, per germline. This CDR3 region has 14 residues. In DNA form, the CDR3 reads TGTGCCAGCAGCTTAGCTGACAGGGGGTACGAGCAGTACTTC. As protein: CASSLADRGYEQYF.

This sequence joins TRBV19 and TRBJ1-6, with TRBD1 as a possible D gene (6 bases). This CDR3 spans 15 amino acids. V dropped 8 bases and J dropped 7 bases, with 18 bases sitting between them. The germline gives CDR1 LNHDA, CDR2 SQIVND (reference sequence). The DNA of the CDR3 is TGTGCCAGTGGCCCTGGGGGGGGGCCGAATTCACCCCTCCACTTT. Residues: CASGPGGGPNSPLHF.

This clone was observed a handful of times. The chain is built from TRBV5-8 and TRBJ2-7; the match to TRBD1 covers 10 bases. This CDR3 spans 15 amino acids. V dropped 5 bases and J dropped 2; count of bases not matched to a gene: 7. Germline assignment: CDR1 SGHTS and CDR2 YDEGEE. This CDR3 reads CASSFDRGRTYEQYF. In nucleotides, the CDR3 is TGTGCCAGCAGTTTCGACAGGGGGCGAACCTACGAGCAGTACTTC.

This clone has only a few counts. V usage is TRBV11-2 and J usage is TRBJ2-3, with 9 nucleotides matching TRBD1. CDR3 length: 15 residues. V lost 4 bases, J lost 4 bases, and 6 bases stayed unmatched. In germline, CDR1 is SGHAT, CDR2 FQNNGV. The CDR3, as DNA: TGTGCCAGCAGCTACAGGACAGGGGCATCAGATACGCAGTATTTT. Residues: CASSYRTGASDTQYF. The whole variable domain, remainder taken from reference TRBV11-2 and TRBJ2-3, is EAGVAQSPRYKIIEKRQSVAFWCNPISGHATLYWYQQILGQGPKLLIQFQNNGVVDDSQLPKDRFSAERLKGVDSTLKIQPAKLEDSAVYLCASSYRTGASDTQYFGPGTRLTVL.